The 4 T cell receptor beta chains listed next were all sequenced from one sample in a study of vaccination effects on CD4 cells after COVID-19 (dated 2022 in TCRdb). The library relied on the immunoSEQ multiplex PCR assay. Imported from immuneACCESS, the table was reduced by TCRdb to in-frame sequences with V and J called. These copies leave out some clones; in studies compared against another copy, an unresolved V gene accounts for under half, and the cause of the remainder is not known. The sample contains some 60,000 clones, 78% of them found a single time. The ten largest clones represent 4.3% of the sample. Their antigens remain unidentified. After less than 13 days of culture, CD4+ T cells were isolated with the EasySep CD4+ T cell isolation kit. Each participant received two doses of an mRNA SARS-CoV-2 vaccine, either BNT162b2 or mRNA-1273. The sequences come from CD4+ T cells from PBMCs cultured without peptide, collected after COVID-19 vaccination. These receptors originate from a human donor who received a COVID-19 vaccine.

This clone appeared once. V usage is TRBV6-2 or TRBV6-3 and J usage is TRBJ2-7; TRBD2 might be the D (6 bases). Trimming left V 2 bases short and J 6 bases short, with 14 bases between. This CDR3 has 14 amino acids. CDR1 and CDR2 (germline): MNHEY, SVGEGT. CDR3 residues: CASSYTGGEGEQYF. The CDR3 DNA reads TGTGCCAGCAGTTACACTGGCGGGGAAGGCGAGCAGTACTTC.

This clone was recorded a few times. The chain is built from TRBV27 and TRBJ2-1; D may correspond to TRBD1 or TRBD2 (5 bases each). The V end was cut by 5 bases, the J end by 1 base, with 18 bases between. Germline CDR1 is MNHEY and CDR2 is SMNVEV (reference sequence). There are 17 residues in the CDR3. CDR3 protein: CASSTGWGKVSYNEQFF. DNA of the CDR3: TGTGCCAGCAGTACCGGCTGGGGGAAGGTGTCCTACAATGAGCAGTTCTTC.

The V call is TRBV6-5, the J call TRBJ2-7, with D uncertain. The CDR3 totals 11 residues. V dropped 10 bases and J dropped 0 bases, with 7 bases sitting between them. Germline V lookup: CDR1 MNHEY, CDR2 SVGAGI. In DNA, the CDR3 is TGTGCCACCGCGAGCTCCTACGAGCAGTACTTC. Translated, it gives CATASSYEQYF.

The chain recombines TRBV4-2 with TRBJ2-3; no reliable D call. Trimming took off 0 bases at V and 2 bases at J, with 6 bases between the two ends. Germline V gene lookup returns CDR1 LGHNA and CDR2 YNFKEQ. The CDR3 has 14 amino acids. The CDR3 protein is CASSQDGITDTQYF. DNA for the CDR3: TGTGCCAGCAGCCAAGATGGGATCACAGATACGCAGTATTTT.